This T cell receptor (beta chain) was sequenced for a study of cytomegalovirus exposure and HLA in healthy donors. Study results and limitations: In vitro confirmation showed three CMV-associated chains to be CMV antigen specific.

At sampling all donors were nominally healthy, likely with unrecorded immune exposures. Researchers ran the PCR with 60 Vbeta and 13 Jbeta primers. The table came from immunoSEQ multiplex PCR; TCRdb's copy has only in-frame clones and leaves some out. Counted here are around 210,000 clones, 82% occurring once; the ten biggest clones make up around 3%. A note on this clone: Antigen: not known.

Germline CDR1 is SGHRS and CDR2 is YFSETQ. CDR3 length equals 15 residues. V was clipped by 0 bases and J by 5 bases, with 14 bases between them. This TCR was recovered from a woman in her thirties or forties in good health and CMV-seronegative. The gene calls are TRBV5-1 and TRBJ2-5; tentative D call: TRBD1 (6 bases). Sequencing was performed on PBMCs. The CDR3 DNA sequence: TGCGCCAGCAGCTTGGGATCCCAGGGGACGGAGACCCAGTACTTC. It specifies CASSLGSQGTETQYF.